Listed below are T cell receptor beta chains from one sample, sequenced in a study of T cells after yellow fever vaccination. TCRdb processed the 5' RACE reads anew with MiXCR; each CDR3 protein has one entry. This table has hundreds of thousands of distinct CDR3 sequences, roughly 13% appearing once. The sample was PBMCs, taken on the day of the yellow fever booster vaccination. These receptors came from a man aged 30 to 45 who received the YFV17D yellow fever vaccine. The CDR3 runs from the conserved cysteine through the conserved F or W. Each record gives: D gene, clone size, CDR3 length, V gene, J gene, CDR3 protein, CDR3 DNA. The D gene is left open where the match is weak. Part of the rows lack a size; the others show once, few, many or a class for expanded clones.

d_gene: TRBD1; abundance: few; len: 14; v_gene: TRBV7-3; j_gene: TRBJ2-3; CDR3aa: CASSSGTGLDTQYF; CDR3nt: TGTGCCAGCAGCTCCGGGACAGGGCTAGATACGCAGTATTTT
d_gene: TRBD1; abundance: few; len: 18; v_gene: TRBV18; j_gene: TRBJ2-6; CDR3aa: CASTDRPQRFSGANVLTF; CDR3nt: TGTGCCAGCACGGACAGGCCTCAACGGTTTTCTGGGGCCAACGTCCTGACTTTC
d_gene: NA; abundance: NA; len: 13; v_gene: TRBV29-1; j_gene: TRBJ2-5; CDR3aa: CSAEEPLGETQYF; CDR3nt: TGCAGCGCGGAGGAGCCGCTTGGGGAGACCCAGTACTTC
d_gene: NA; abundance: NA; len: 15; v_gene: TRBV28; j_gene: TRBJ1-5; CDR3aa: CASRVTGSGNQPQHF; CDR3nt: TGTGCCAGCAGAGTCACAGGGAGCGGCAATCAGCCCCAGCATTTT
d_gene: NA; abundance: few; len: 16; v_gene: TRBV7-2; j_gene: TRBJ2-1; CDR3aa: CASSSTGWPVGYEQFF; CDR3nt: TGTGCCAGCAGCTCCACCGGGTGGCCCGTCGGGTATGAGCAGTTCTTC
d_gene: TRBD1; abundance: few; len: 15; v_gene: TRBV5-1; j_gene: TRBJ1-1; CDR3aa: CASSHLSTGDTEAFF; CDR3nt: TGCGCCAGCAGCCATCTGTCCACAGGGGATACTGAAGCTTTCTTT
d_gene: NA; abundance: NA; len: 15; v_gene: TRBV19; j_gene: TRBJ2-7; CDR3aa: CASSKTGRGSYEQYF; CDR3nt: TGTGCCAGTAGTAAAACCGGGAGAGGCTCCTACGAGCAGTACTTC
d_gene: NA; abundance: few; len: 15; v_gene: TRBV20-1; j_gene: TRBJ2-2; CDR3aa: CSAAQVEDAAGELFF; CDR3nt: TGCAGTGCCGCGCAAGTGGAAGACGCCGCCGGGGAGCTGTTTTTT
d_gene: NA; abundance: NA; len: 13; v_gene: TRBV25-1; j_gene: TRBJ2-2; CDR3aa: CASSERNTGELFF; CDR3nt: TGTGCCAGCAGTGAAAGGAACACCGGGGAGCTGTTTTTT
d_gene: NA; abundance: few; len: 12; v_gene: TRBV27; j_gene: TRBJ1-5; CDR3aa: CASLYSWQPQHF; CDR3nt: TGTGCCAGCCTCTACAGTTGGCAGCCCCAGCATTTT
d_gene: TRBD2; abundance: NA; len: 14; v_gene: TRBV7-2; j_gene: TRBJ2-7; CDR3aa: CASSSRGGPYEQYF; CDR3nt: TGTGCCAGCAGCTCGCGGGGGGGTCCCTACGAGCAGTACTTC
d_gene: NA; abundance: few; len: 14; v_gene: TRBV12-3/TRBV12-4; j_gene: TRBJ1-3; CDR3aa: CASSTDIRGNTIYF; CDR3nt: TGTGCCAGCAGTACGGACATAAGGGGAAACACCATATATTTT
d_gene: NA; abundance: few; len: 15; v_gene: TRBV4-1; j_gene: TRBJ2-2; CDR3aa: CASSYSGTQTGELFF; CDR3nt: TGCGCCAGCAGCTACTCCGGGACCCAAACCGGGGAGCTGTTTTTT
d_gene: TRBD1; abundance: few; len: 14; v_gene: TRBV20-1; j_gene: TRBJ2-3; CDR3aa: CSARSTGGTDTQYF; CDR3nt: TGCAGTGCTAGATCGACAGGGGGCACAGATACGCAGTATTTT
d_gene: NA; abundance: few; len: 13; v_gene: TRBV10-3; j_gene: TRBJ2-7; CDR3aa: CAINGTHFYEQYF; CDR3nt: TGTGCCATCAACGGGACTCACTTCTACGAGCAGTACTTC